The 25 T cell receptor beta chains below were found in one sample sequenced in a study of type 1 regulatory T cells (dated by TCRdb to the early 2020s). Their antigens are not known. The sequencing machine was an Illumina MiSeq. The public reads were reprocessed in TCRdb via fastp at Q25 and MiXCR, keeping in-frame beta chains. Entries that share a CDR3 protein sequence are merged under the most common genes and DNA. The table for this sample lists some 60,000 distinct CDR3 sequences; 60% to 65% of them were counted only once. The leading ten clones occupy approximately 1.8% of the sample. The source material was cultured non-Tr1 T cells, either the whole culture or a sorted T cell fraction (not recorded which). Interpreted using the paper, the cell subset or site label stands for: non-Tr1 population from the T-allo10 product. The receptors stem from a human donor in good health.

About this clonotype: A much larger clonotype is one base distant, so this may be a read error. The conserved phenylalanine or tryptophan normally closing the CDR3 is absent here, so this likely arose from a read error. The chain couples TRBV4-2 to TRBJ2-7; 11 bases map to TRBD2. Germline CDR1 LGHNA, CDR2 YNFKEQ. This CDR3 region has 16 residues. V trimming: 0 bases; J trimming: 4 bases; junction bases outside the gene matches: 5. The DNA of the CDR3 is TGTGCCAGCAGCCAAGAGGAGACTAGCGGGACGTACGAGCAGTACCTC. This translates into CASSQEETSGTYEQYL.

This clonotype is a singleton in its sample. The chain recombines TRBV2 with TRBJ2-6; D assignment may be TRBD1 or TRBD2 (5 bases each). The CDR3 extends over 17 amino acids. Looked up from germline, CDR1 is SNHLY and CDR2 is FYNNEI. The V end was cut by 6 bases, the J end by 0 bases, with 15 bases between. The CDR3 DNA sequence: TGTGCCAGCAGGAGCCGGGACGTATACTCTGGGGCCAACGTCCTGACTTTC. This gives the protein CASRSRDVYSGANVLTF. Complete variable domain (other parts from reference TRBV2 and TRBJ2-6): EPEVTQTPSHQVTQMGQEVILRCVPISNHLYFYWYRQILGQKVEFLVSFYNNEISEKSEIFDDQFSVERPDGSNFTLKIRSTKLEDSAMYFCASRSRDVYSGANVLTFGAGSRLTVL.

This clonotype appeared once. The V call is TRBV30, the J call TRBJ2-6, with a tentative D call TRBD1 (5 bases). The V gene's germline CDR1 is GTSNPN and CDR2 SVGIG (reference sequence). The CDR3 has 15 amino acids. Trimming cost V 2 bases and J 0 bases, with 8 bases left between them. The CDR3 DNA is TGTGCCTGGAGTCCCAGGGCCTCTGGGGCCAACGTCCTGACTTTC. Translating gives CAWSPRASGANVLTF.

V usage is TRBV19 and J usage is TRBJ2-2, with TRBD2 as a possible D gene (5 bases). The V and J ends lost 5 bases and 0 bases respectively, with 7 bases between them. Germline CDR1 LNHDA, CDR2 SQIVND (reference sequence). This CDR3 contains 14 residues. The CDR3 coding sequence is TGTGCCAGTAGTGTCGGGGCGAACACCGGGGAGCTGTTTTTT. This sequence encodes CASSVGANTGELFF.

Comment on this clonotype: At one boundary the junction diverges from the germline segment, which might be a read error. V gene TRBV12-3 or TRBV12-4 combines with J gene TRBJ2-3, with 10 bases lining up with TRBD2. The CDR3 spans 14 residues. CDR3 in amino acids: CASSLAGDTDTQYF. In nucleotides, the CDR3 is TGTGCCAGCAGTCTAGCGGGGGACACAGATACGCAGTATTTT.

V and J are TRBV20-1 and TRBJ2-1, with D uncertain. The CDR3 is made up of 14 amino acids. The V gene lost 3 bases and the J gene lost 0 bases, with 9 bases spanning the gap. Germline V lookup: CDR1 DFQATT, CDR2 SNEGSKA (reference sequence). The CDR3 sequence is CSARGAASYNEQFF. The CDR3 bases are TGCAGTGCTAGGGGTGCTGCCTCCTACAATGAGCAGTTCTTC.

Ten or more counts support this clonotype. V gene TRBV5-1 combines with J gene TRBJ1-2, with TRBD1 identical over 9 bases. CDR3 length: 14 amino acids. Germline CDR1 reads SGHRS; CDR2 reads YFSETQ. With V trimmed by 4 bases and J by 8 bases, 9 bases remained unmatched. CDR3: CASSVGGQGVGYTF. CDR3 in DNA: TGCGCCAGCAGCGTCGGGGGACAGGGCGTAGGCTACACCTTC.

V is TRBV28 and J is TRBJ2-7, with D possibly TRBD2 on 5 matching bases. In germline, CDR1 is MDHEN, CDR2 SYDVKM. The CDR3 has 12 amino acids. Deletions cut 7 bases from V and 5 bases from J, with 12 bases between. CDR3 residues: CASKDYQNEQYF. As DNA, the CDR3 is TGTGCCAGCAAAGACTACCAGAACGAGCAGTACTTC.

The chain couples TRBV6-6 to TRBJ2-7; 7 nucleotides match TRBD1. There are 15 residues in the CDR3. V dropped 2 bases and J dropped 3; count of bases not matched to a gene: 7. The germline gives CDR1 MNHNY, CDR2 SVGAGI (reference sequence). CDR3 DNA: TGTGCCAGCAGTTACGAGGGGACAGCAAGCTACGAGCAGTACTTC. As protein: CASSYEGTASYEQYF.

The rearrangement links TRBV6-1 to TRBJ1-5; TRBD1 is a possible D gene (5 bases). The CDR3 loop spans 15 amino acids. V was trimmed by 2 bases and J by 2 bases, leaving 10 bases between them. Germline lookup yields CDR1 MNHNS and CDR2 SASEGT. The CDR3 coding sequence is TGTGCCAGCAGTGAAACCCAGGGACGCAATCAGCCCCAGCATTTT. It yields the protein CASSETQGRNQPQHF.

As regards this clonotype: One end of the junction varies from germline; a read error may be responsible. The chain recombines TRBV6-2 or TRBV6-3 with TRBJ1-5; D gene ambiguous. The germline V gene encodes CDR1 MNHEY and CDR2 SVGEGT. The CDR3 extends over 16 amino acids. CDR3 amino acids: CAGSYFRGDSNQPQHF. As DNA, the CDR3 is TGTGCCGGCAGTTACTTTCGGGGAGATAGCAATCAGCCCCAGCATTTT.

The rearrangement joins TRBV5-6 to TRBJ2-7, with 9 nucleotides matching TRBD1. This CDR3 has 19 residues. Germline V gives CDR1 SGHDT, CDR2 YYEEEE. V gave up 2 bases and J gave up 6 bases; unmatched junction bases: 21. CDR3 amino acids: CASSFYRDRVRAGQSEQYF. In nucleotides, the CDR3 is TGTGCCAGCAGCTTCTACCGGGACAGGGTGCGAGCGGGACAAAGCGAGCAGTACTTC.

V usage is TRBV5-1 and J usage is TRBJ1-2; tentatively, D is TRBD1 (5 bases). The ends were cut back, 4 bases at V and 7 bases at J, with 11 bases in the middle. Germline assignment: CDR1 SGHRS and CDR2 YFSETQ. The CDR3 length is 12 residues. The CDR3 DNA reads as TGCGCCAGCAGCGAACCAGGGTTTGGCTACACCTTC. It yields the protein CASSEPGFGYTF.

This clonotype appeared a few times. V gene TRBV24-1 combines with J gene TRBJ2-1; D gene unclear. The CDR3 spans 11 residues. Germline V gene lookup returns CDR1 KGHDR and CDR2 SFDVKD. The V end lost 8 bases, the J end lost 5 bases, and 6 bases lay between the germline ends. The CDR3 sequence is CATTLNNEQFF. The CDR3 bases are TGTGCCACCACGCTGAACAATGAGCAGTTCTTC.

V and J are TRBV9 and TRBJ2-2; TRBD2 aligns across 10 bases. The CDR3 sequence is 14 residues long. V dropped 7 bases and J dropped 4; count of bases not matched to a gene: 4. Germline V CDR1 and CDR2: SGDLS, YYNGEE. CDR3 coding DNA: TGTGCCAGCCGGACTAGCGGAGCCACCGGGGAGCTGTTTTTT. Its translation: CASRTSGATGELFF.

The rearrangement joins TRBV4-1 to TRBJ2-7; 8 positions match TRBD1. CDR1 and CDR2 from the germline V gene are MGHRA and YSYEKL. The CDR3 sequence is 15 residues long. V shed 0 bases, J shed 5 bases, and the junction held 6 bases outside the gene matches. The CDR3 DNA reads as TGCGCCAGCAGCCAAGATAGAGGACAGGGCGACGAGCAGTACTTC. Translated: CASSQDRGQGDEQYF.

The genes are TRBV7-2 and TRBJ1-4; TRBD1 agrees at 7 bases. Trimming removed 3 bases from V and 7 bases from J; junction bases left unmatched: 5. The CDR3 consists of 14 residues. Germline V lookup: CDR1 SGHTA, CDR2 FQGNSA. The CDR3 nucleotides read TGTGCCAGCAGCTTGCGACAGGGATTTGAAAAACTGTTTTTT. It is translated as CASSLRQGFEKLFF.

This clonotype was detected once. This chain uses TRBV6-2 or TRBV6-3 with TRBJ2-2; TRBD2 matches 7 bases. CDR1 and CDR2 (germline): MNHEY, SVGEGT. The CDR3 sequence is 15 residues long. Losses at the gene ends were 6 bases for V and 6 bases for J; bases not matched to a gene: 10. Written as DNA, the CDR3 is TGTGCCAGCAGACGTCCGGGACTATCGTCCGGGGAGCTGTTTTTT. Amino acid sequence: CASRRPGLSSGELFF.

The chain carries TRBV4-1 and TRBJ2-3; TRBD2 matches 7 bases. J lost 4 bases, V lost 0 bases, and 7 bases had no gene match. Germline V CDR1 and CDR2: MGHRA, YSYEKL. The CDR3 totals 16 residues. The CDR3 region is CASSQDSAGPPDTQYF. In DNA form, the CDR3 reads TGCGCCAGCAGCCAAGATTCAGCGGGGCCGCCAGATACGCAGTATTTT.

The chain combines TRBV15 with TRBJ1-4; D possibly corresponds to TRBD1 (5 bases). The CDR3 consists of 12 residues. Germline V gene data show CDR1 as LNHNV and CDR2 as YYDKDF (reference sequence). Trimming took 7 bases from V and 8 from J, leaving 11 bases between them. CDR3 sequence reads: CATTSGDEKLFF. CDR3 DNA: TGTGCCACCACCTCCGGGGACGAAAAACTGTTTTTT. Looking up the rest from reference TRBV15 and TRBJ1-4 gives the full variable domain: DAMVIQNPRYQVTQFGKPVTLSCSQTLNHNVMYWYQQKSSQAPKLLFHYYDKDFNNEADTPDNFQSRRPNTSFCFLDIRSPGLGDTAMYLCATTSGDEKLFFGSGTQLSVL.

The CDR3 sequence: CASSGGLAGDYEQYF. DNA of the CDR3: TGTGCCAGCAGTGGGGGACTAGCGGGGGACTACGAGCAGTACTTC. The chain has TRBV2 and TRBJ2-7; 14 bases match TRBD2. Germline V gene lookup returns CDR1 SNHLY and CDR2 FYNNEI. V dropped 4 bases and J dropped 3; count of bases not matched to a gene: 2. The CDR3 extends over 15 amino acids.

The chain is built from TRBV12-3 or TRBV12-4 and TRBJ2-1; 9 positions match TRBD1. The CDR3 runs to 12 residues. The junction had 5 bases not matched to a gene; V was cut back by 3 bases and J by 14 bases. CDR3 nucleotides: TGTGCCAGCAGTTTCAGCCGGGACAGGGAGTTCTTC. As protein: CASSFSRDREFF.

J is TRBJ2-3 and V is TRBV2; D gene uncertain. CDR1 SNHLY and CDR2 FYNNEI come from the germline V gene. The CDR3 is made up of 14 amino acids. V was shortened by 5 bases and J by 3 bases, with 12 bases between the two germline ends. DNA of the CDR3: TGTGCCAGCAGTCTAAGACGGAGTACAGATACGCAGTATTTT. Translation gives CASSLRRSTDTQYF.

CDR3 region: CAIREDSSGDEQYF. The CDR3 DNA sequence: TGTGCCATCAGAGAGGACTCCTCTGGGGACGAGCAGTACTTC. The chain couples TRBV10-3 to TRBJ2-7; the D gene is possibly TRBD2 (5 bases). The V end was cut by 6 bases, the J end by 5 bases, with 17 bases between. The CDR3 is 14 residues long. The germline V gene has CDR1 ENHRY and CDR2 SYGVKD.

V and J are TRBV7-8 and TRBJ2-7; D is unclear. The V and J ends lost 2 bases and 2 bases respectively, with 19 bases between them. The CDR3 contains 17 residues. The germline V gene encodes CDR1 SGHVS and CDR2 FQNEAQ. CDR3 region: CASSLWSAREKPYEQYF. CDR3 in DNA: TGTGCCAGCAGCTTATGGTCCGCGAGAGAAAAGCCCTACGAGCAGTACTTC.